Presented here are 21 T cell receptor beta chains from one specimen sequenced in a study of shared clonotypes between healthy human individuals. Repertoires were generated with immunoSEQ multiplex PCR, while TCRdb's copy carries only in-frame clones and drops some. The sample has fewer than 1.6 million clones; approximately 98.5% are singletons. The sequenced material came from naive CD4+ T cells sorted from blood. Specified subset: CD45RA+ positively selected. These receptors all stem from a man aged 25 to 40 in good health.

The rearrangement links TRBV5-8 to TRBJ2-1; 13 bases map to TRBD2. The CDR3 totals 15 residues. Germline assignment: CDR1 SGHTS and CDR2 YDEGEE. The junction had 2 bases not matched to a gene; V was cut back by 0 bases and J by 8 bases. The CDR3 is CASSLGLAGGYEQFF. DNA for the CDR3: TGTGCCAGCAGCTTGGGACTAGCGGGAGGATATGAGCAGTTCTTC.

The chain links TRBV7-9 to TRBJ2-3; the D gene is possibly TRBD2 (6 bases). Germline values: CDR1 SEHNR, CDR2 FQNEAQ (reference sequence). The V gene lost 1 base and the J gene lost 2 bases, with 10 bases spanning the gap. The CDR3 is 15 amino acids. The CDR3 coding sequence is TGTGCCAGCAGCTTAGAACTAGCTGCCACAGATACGCAGTATTTT. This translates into CASSLELAATDTQYF.

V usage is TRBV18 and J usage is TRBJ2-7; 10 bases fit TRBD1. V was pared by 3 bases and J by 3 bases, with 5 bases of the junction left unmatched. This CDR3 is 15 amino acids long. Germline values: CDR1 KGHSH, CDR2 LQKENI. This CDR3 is CASSPAGTGVYEQYF. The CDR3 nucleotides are TGTGCCAGCTCACCTGCCGGGACAGGGGTCTACGAGCAGTACTTC. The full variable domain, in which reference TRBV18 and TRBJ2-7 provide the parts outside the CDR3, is NAGVMQNPRHLVRRRGQEARLRCSPMKGHSHVYWYRQLPEEGLKFMVYLQKENIIDESGMPKERFSAEFPKEGPSILRIQQVVRGDSAAYFCASSPAGTGVYEQYFGPGTRLTVT.

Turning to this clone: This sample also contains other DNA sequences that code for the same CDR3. This CDR3 is CASSLGGADTQYF. The CDR3 DNA reads TGTGCCAGCAGCTTGGGGGGAGCAGATACGCAGTATTTT. The chain is built from TRBV5-4 and TRBJ2-3; D may be TRBD2 (5 bases). Germline V gene data show CDR1 as SGHNT and CDR2 as YYREEE (reference sequence). Deletions cut 0 bases from V and 4 bases from J, with 6 bases between. The CDR3 extends over 13 amino acids.

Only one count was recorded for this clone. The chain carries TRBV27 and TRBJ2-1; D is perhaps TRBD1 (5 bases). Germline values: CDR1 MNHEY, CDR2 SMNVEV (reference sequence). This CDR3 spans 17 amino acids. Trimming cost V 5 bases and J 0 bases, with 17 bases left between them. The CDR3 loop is CASSMRPTESSYNEQFF. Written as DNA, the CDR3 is TGTGCCAGCAGTATGCGACCGACAGAGAGCTCCTACAATGAGCAGTTCTTC.

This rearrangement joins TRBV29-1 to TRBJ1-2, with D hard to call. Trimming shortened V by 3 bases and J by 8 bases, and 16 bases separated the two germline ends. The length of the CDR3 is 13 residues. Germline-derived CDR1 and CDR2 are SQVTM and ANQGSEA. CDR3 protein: CSVERPSSRGYTF. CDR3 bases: TGCAGCGTTGAGCGCCCTTCTTCCCGCGGCTACACCTTC. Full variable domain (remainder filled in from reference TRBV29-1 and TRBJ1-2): SAVISQKPSRDICQRGTSLTIQCQVDSQVTMMFWYRQQPGQSLTLIATANQGSEATYESGFVIDKFPISRPNLTFSTLTVSNMSPEDSSIYLCSVERPSSRGYTFGSGTRLTVV.

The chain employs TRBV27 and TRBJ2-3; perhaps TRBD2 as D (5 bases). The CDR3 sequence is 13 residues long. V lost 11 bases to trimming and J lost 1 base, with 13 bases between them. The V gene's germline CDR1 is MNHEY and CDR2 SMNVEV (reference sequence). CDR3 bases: TGTGCCGCCCGGGGAGTGGGCACAGATACGCAGTATTTT. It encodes CAARGVGTDTQYF.

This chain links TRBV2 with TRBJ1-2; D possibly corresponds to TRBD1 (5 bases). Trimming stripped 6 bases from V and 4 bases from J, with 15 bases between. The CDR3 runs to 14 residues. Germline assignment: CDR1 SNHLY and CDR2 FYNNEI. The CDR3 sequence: CASRQAGMGYGYTF. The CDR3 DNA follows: TGTGCCAGCAGGCAGGCAGGGATGGGCTATGGCTACACCTTC.

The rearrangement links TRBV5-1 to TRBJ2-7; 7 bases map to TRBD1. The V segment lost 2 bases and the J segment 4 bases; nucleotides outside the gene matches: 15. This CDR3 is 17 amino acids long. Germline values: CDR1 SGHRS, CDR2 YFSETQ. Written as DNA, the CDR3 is TGCGCCAGCAGCTTACGACAGGGAGATTTGCTTACTTACGAGCAGTACTTC. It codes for CASSLRQGDLLTYEQYF.

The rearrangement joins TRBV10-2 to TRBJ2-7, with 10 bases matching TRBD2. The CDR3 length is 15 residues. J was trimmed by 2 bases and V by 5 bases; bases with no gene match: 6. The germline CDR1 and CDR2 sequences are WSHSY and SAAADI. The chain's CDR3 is CASSPPSGRTYEQYF. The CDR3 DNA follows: TGCGCCAGCAGTCCTCCTAGCGGGAGAACCTACGAGCAGTACTTC.

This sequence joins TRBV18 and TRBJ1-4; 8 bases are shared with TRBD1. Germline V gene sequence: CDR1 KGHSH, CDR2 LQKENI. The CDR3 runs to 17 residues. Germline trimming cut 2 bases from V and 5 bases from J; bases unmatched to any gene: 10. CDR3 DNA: TGTGCCAGCTCACCAACAGCCAGGACAGGGATAAATGAAAAACTGTTTTTT. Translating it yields CASSPTARTGINEKLFF.

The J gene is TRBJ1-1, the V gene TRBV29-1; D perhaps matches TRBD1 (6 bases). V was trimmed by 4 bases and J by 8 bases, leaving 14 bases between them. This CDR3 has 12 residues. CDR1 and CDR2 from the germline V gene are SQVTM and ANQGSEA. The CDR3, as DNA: TGCAGCGTTGCCCTCCAGAGGGGGGAAGCTTTCTTT. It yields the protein CSVALQRGEAFF.

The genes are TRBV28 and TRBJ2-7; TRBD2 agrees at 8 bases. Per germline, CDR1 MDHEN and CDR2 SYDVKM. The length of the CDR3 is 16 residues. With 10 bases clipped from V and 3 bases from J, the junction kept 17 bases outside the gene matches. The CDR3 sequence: CATSRWTLADHYEQYF. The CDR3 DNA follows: TGTGCCACCTCCCGTTGGACACTAGCGGACCACTACGAGCAGTACTTC.

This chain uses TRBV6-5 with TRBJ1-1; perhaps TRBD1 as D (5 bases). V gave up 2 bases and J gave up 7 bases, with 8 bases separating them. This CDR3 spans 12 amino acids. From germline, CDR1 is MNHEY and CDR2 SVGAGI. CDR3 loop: CASSYGGGEAFF. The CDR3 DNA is TGTGCCAGCAGTTACGGGGGTGGTGAAGCTTTCTTT.

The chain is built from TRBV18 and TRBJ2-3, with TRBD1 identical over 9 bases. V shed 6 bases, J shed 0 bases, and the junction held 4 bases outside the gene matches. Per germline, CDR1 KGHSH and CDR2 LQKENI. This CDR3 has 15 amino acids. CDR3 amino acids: CASSSGTGSTDTQYF. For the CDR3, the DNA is TGTGCCAGCTCGTCCGGGACAGGGAGCACAGATACGCAGTATTTT.

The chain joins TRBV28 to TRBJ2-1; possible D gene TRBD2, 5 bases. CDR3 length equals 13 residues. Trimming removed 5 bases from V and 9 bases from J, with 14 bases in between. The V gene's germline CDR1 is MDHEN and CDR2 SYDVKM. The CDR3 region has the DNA TGTGCCAGCAGTCCCCGAGAGACTATTGAGCAGTTCTTC. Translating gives CASSPRETIEQFF.

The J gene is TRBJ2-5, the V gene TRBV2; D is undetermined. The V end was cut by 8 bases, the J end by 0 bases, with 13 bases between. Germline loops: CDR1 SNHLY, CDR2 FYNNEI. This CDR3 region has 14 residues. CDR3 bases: TGTGCCAGCTGGGGTATAGCCGACCAAGAGACCCAGTACTTC. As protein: CASWGIADQETQYF.

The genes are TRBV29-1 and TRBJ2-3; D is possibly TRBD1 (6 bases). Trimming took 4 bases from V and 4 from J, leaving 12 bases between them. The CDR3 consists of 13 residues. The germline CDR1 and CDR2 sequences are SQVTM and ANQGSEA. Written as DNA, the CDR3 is TGCAGCGTTGTTACAGGGAAGGCAGATACGCAGTATTTT. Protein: CSVVTGKADTQYF.

DNA of the CDR3: TGTGCCAGCAGCTTGATGAGGGGCCCAGCTAACTATGGCTACACCTTC. Its translation is CASSLMRGPANYGYTF. The chain combines TRBV11-2 with TRBJ1-2; D might be TRBD1 (5 bases). The CDR3 contains 16 residues. Deletions cut 3 bases from V and 0 bases from J, with 14 bases between. Germline CDR1 reads SGHAT; CDR2 reads FQNNGV.

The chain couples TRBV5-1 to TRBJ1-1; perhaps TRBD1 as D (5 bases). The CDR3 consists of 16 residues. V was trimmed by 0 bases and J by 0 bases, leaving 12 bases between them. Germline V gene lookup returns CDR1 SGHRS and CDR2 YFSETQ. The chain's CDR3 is CASSLGYGAMNTEAFF. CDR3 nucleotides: TGCGCCAGCAGCTTGGGTTATGGGGCCATGAACACTGAAGCTTTCTTT.

CDR3 DNA sequence: TGTGCCAGCGGGAAGACAGGTCTCATCAATACAGATACGCAGTATTTT. It specifies CASGKTGLINTDTQYF. The chain is built from TRBV9 and TRBJ2-3, with TRBD1 as a possible D gene (6 bases). Germline CDR1 and CDR2: SGDLS and YYNGEE. The CDR3 loop spans 16 amino acids. With 7 bases removed from V and 3 bases from J, the gap between germline ends came to 21 bases. The full variable domain, with the rest looked up from reference TRBV9 and TRBJ2-3, is DSGVTQTPKHLITATGQRVTLRCSPRSGDLSVYWYQQSLDQGLQFLIQYYNGEERAKGNILERFSAQQFPDLHSELNLSSLELGDSALYFCASGKTGLINTDTQYFGPGTRLTVL.